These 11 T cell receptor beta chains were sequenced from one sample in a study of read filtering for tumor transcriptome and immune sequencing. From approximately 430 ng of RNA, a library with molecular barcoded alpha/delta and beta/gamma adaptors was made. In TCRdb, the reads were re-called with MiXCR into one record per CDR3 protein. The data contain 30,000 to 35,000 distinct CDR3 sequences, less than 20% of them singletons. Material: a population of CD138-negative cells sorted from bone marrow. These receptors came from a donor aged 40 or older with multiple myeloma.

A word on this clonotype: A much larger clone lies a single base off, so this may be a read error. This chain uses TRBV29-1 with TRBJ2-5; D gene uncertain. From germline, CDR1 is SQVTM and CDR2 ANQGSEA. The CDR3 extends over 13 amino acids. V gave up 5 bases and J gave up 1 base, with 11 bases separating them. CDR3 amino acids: CSVPGRPQETQYF. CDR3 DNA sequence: TGCAGCGTTCCTGGACGGCCCCAAGAGACCCAGTACTTC.

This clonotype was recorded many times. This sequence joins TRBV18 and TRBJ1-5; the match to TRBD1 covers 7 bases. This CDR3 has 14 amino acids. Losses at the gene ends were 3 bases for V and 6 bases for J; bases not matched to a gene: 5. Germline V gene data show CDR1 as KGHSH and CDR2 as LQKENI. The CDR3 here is CASSPVDRSQPQHF. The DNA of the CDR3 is TGTGCCAGCTCACCGGTGGACAGGTCTCAGCCCCAGCATTTT.

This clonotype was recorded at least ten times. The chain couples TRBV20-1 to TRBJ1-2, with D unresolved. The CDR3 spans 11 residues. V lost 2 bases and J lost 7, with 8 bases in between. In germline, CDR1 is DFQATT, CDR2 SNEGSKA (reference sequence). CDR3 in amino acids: CSARKGSGYTF. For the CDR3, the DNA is TGCAGTGCTAGAAAAGGGAGTGGCTACACCTTC.

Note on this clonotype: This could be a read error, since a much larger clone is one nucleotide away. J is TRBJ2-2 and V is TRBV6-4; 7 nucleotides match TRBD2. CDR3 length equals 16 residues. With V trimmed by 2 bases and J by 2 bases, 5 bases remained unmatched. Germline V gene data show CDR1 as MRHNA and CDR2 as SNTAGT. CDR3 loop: CASSDPGTTNTGELFF. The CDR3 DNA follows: TGTGCCAGCAGTGACCCCGGGACTACAAACACCGGGGAGCTGTTTTTT.

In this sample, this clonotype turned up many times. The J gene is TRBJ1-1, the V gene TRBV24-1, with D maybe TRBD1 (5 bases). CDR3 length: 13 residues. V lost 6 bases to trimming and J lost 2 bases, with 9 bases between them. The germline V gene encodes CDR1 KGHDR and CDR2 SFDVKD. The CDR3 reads CATSRGGNTEAFF. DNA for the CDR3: TGTGCCACCAGTCGGGGGGGAAACACTGAAGCTTTCTTT.

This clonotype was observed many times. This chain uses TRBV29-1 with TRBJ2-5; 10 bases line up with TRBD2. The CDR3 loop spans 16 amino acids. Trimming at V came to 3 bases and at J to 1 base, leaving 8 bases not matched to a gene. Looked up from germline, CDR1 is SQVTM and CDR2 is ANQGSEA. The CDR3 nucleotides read TGCAGCGTTGATGGGGTAGCGGGAGGCCCCCAAGAGACCCAGTACTTC. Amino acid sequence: CSVDGVAGGPQETQYF.

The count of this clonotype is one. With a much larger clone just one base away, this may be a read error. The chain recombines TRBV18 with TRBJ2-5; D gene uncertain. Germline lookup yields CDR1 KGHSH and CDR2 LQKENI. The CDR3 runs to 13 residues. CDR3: CASSPPAQGTQYF. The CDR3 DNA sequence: TGTGCCAGCTCACCACCGGCACAAGGGACCCAGTACTTC. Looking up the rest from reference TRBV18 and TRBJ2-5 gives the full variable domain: NAGVMQNPRHLVRRRGQEARLRCSPMKGHSHVYWYRQLPEEGLKFMVYLQKENIIDESGMPKERFSAEFPKEGPSILRIQQVVRGDSAAYFCASSPPAQGTQYFGPGTRLLVL.

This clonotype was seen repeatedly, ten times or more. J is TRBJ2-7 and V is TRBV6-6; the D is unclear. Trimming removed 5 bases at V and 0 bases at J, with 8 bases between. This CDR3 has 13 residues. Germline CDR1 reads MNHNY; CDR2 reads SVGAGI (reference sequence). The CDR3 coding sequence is TGTGCCAGCAGTCCAAGGACCTCCTACGAGCAGTACTTC. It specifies CASSPRTSYEQYF.

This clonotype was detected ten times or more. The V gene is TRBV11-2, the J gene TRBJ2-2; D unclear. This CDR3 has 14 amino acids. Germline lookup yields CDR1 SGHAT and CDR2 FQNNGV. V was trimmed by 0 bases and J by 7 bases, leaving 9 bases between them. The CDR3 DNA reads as TGTGCCAGCAGCTTAGAAGCTAGTCGCGGGGAGCTGTTTTTT. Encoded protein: CASSLEASRGELFF.

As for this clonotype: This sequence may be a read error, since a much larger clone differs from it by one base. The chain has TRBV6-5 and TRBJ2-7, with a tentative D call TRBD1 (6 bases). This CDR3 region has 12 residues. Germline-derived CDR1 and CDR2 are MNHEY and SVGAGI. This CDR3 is CACSSTGGEQYF. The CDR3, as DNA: TGTGCCTGCAGCTCGACAGGTGGGGAGCAGTACTTC.

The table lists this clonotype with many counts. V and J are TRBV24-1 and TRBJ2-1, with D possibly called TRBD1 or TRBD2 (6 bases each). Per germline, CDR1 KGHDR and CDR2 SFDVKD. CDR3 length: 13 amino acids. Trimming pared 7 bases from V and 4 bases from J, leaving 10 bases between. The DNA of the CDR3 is TGTGCCACCAGCGGGGGCGGGTACAATGAGCAGTTCTTC. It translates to CATSGGGYNEQFF.